Listed here are 2 T cell receptor beta chains from one sample, sequenced in a study of shared clonotypes between healthy human individuals. The naive CD8 fraction comprised CD45RO-negative cells positively selected for CCR7 and excluded terminally differentiated effector memory CD45RA+ cells. Produced via immunoSEQ multiplex PCR; TCRdb's table is partial and in-frame only. The data show millions of clones, approximately 94% seen once. The sample taken for sequencing was naive CD8+ T cells sorted from blood. The receptors stem from a man younger than 35 in good health.

The gene calls are TRBV5-6 and TRBJ2-3, with a tentative D call TRBD2 (5 bases). Trimming removed 6 bases from V and 6 bases from J, with 14 bases in between. This CDR3 is built from 13 residues. Per germline, CDR1 SGHDT and CDR2 YYEEEE. CDR3: CASTFTSGDTQYF. The DNA of the CDR3 is TGTGCCAGCACCTTCACTAGTGGCGATACGCAGTATTTT.

The CDR3 region is CASSASLQGAQGYTF. The CDR3 DNA reads TGTGCCAGCAGCGCCAGTTTACAGGGGGCGCAGGGCTACACCTTC. The V and J genes are TRBV7-2 and TRBJ1-2; TRBD1 matches at 9 bases. CDR3 length: 15 residues. The junction had 12 bases not matched to a gene; V was cut back by 5 bases and J by 8 bases. Germline CDR1 is SGHTA and CDR2 is FQGNSA.